This passage covers 26 T cell receptor beta chains from one sample sequenced in a study of T-cell memory formation after mild COVID-19. TCRdb itself ran the 5' RACE reads through MiXCR, one entry per CDR3 protein. The sample gives over 120,000 distinct CDR3 sequences, 15% to 20% of which show up once; approximately 2.4% is in the top ten. Material for sequencing was PBMCs or a T cell subset sorted from them (not recorded which). The receptors were sampled from an adult woman who had mild COVID-19 (a few samples of this study predate the infection). Cell type and time point are not known.

The chain combines TRBV15 with TRBJ2-2, with 7 bases lining up with TRBD1. V lost 3 bases and J lost 3; bases outside the gene matches: 13. The CDR3 length is 18 residues. From germline, CDR1 is LNHNV and CDR2 YYDKDF (reference sequence). CDR3 residues: CATSSSYRRGRDTGELFF. CDR3 coding DNA: TGTGCCACCAGCAGCAGTTATAGAAGGGGGCGAGACACCGGGGAGCTGTTTTTT.

V is TRBV7-6 and J is TRBJ2-4; TRBD1 matches 12 bases. This CDR3 is built from 19 residues. Germline CDR1 reads SGHVS; CDR2 reads FNYEAQ. V lost 5 bases and J lost 1; bases outside the gene matches: 12. As DNA, the CDR3 is TGTGCCAGCAGCCTACCCCCGGGACAGGGGGCGCGGGCCAAAAACATTCAGTACTTC. It yields the protein CASSLPPGQGARAKNIQYF.

V and J are TRBV7-9 and TRBJ2-5; TRBD2 aligns across 8 bases. After removal of 1 base from V and 5 bases from J, the junction contained 9 bases not matched to a gene. CDR1 is SEHNR, CDR2 FQNEAQ, per germline (reference sequence). This CDR3 comprises 16 residues. The CDR3 DNA is TGTGCCAGCAGCTTAGAACCCAGCGGGGGAATGGAGACCCAGTACTTC. This codes for CASSLEPSGGMETQYF.

Only a few counts were recorded for this clonotype. The DNA of the CDR3 is TGTGCCATCACCTCACAGGAGCAGGCCACAGATACGCAGTATTTT. Translation: CAITSQEQATDTQYF. The chain has TRBV10-3 and TRBJ2-3; maybe TRBD1 (5 bases). The CDR3 totals 15 residues. Trimming took 7 bases from V and 2 from J, leaving 16 bases between them. Germline V gene data show CDR1 as ENHRY and CDR2 as SYGVKD.

The gene calls are TRBV15 and TRBJ2-1; D might be TRBD1 (6 bases). CDR1 is LNHNV, CDR2 YYDKDF, per germline (reference sequence). The CDR3 is 15 amino acids. V was pared by 4 bases and J by 2 bases, with 12 bases between. CDR3 in DNA: TGTGCCACCAGCAAAGGACAGTTTACCTACAATGAGCAGTTCTTC. Its translation: CATSKGQFTYNEQFF. The full variable domain, its missing parts supplied by reference TRBV15 and TRBJ2-1, is DAMVIQNPRYQVTQFGKPVTLSCSQTLNHNVMYWYQQKSSQAPKLLFHYYDKDFNNEADTPDNFQSRRPNTSFCFLDIRSPGLGDTAMYLCATSKGQFTYNEQFFGPGTRLTVL.

This clonotype was found a few times. The chain employs TRBV29-1 and TRBJ2-1; 10 positions match TRBD2. The CDR3 length is 14 residues. Trimming took 4 bases from V and 7 from J; bases not matched to a gene: 7. Looked up from germline, CDR1 is SQVTM and CDR2 is ANQGSEA. The DNA of the CDR3 is TGCAGCGTTGCCCTCAGGACTAGCGGTAATGAGCAGTTCTTC. Amino acid sequence: CSVALRTSGNEQFF.

There are a few counts of this clonotype. The chain employs TRBV18 and TRBJ1-1, with 7 positions matching TRBD1. The CDR3 totals 15 residues. The trim removed 3 bases at V and 5 bases at J, leaving 9 bases unmatched. Germline V gives CDR1 KGHSH, CDR2 LQKENI. The DNA for the CDR3 is TGTGCCAGCTCACCTGGACAGGCTGTTAATACTGAAGCTTTCTTT. Translating it yields CASSPGQAVNTEAFF.

This clonotype was recorded once. The rearrangement joins TRBV4-2 to TRBJ2-7, with 10 bases matching TRBD2. The CDR3 is 15 residues long. V dropped 1 base and J dropped 3; count of bases not matched to a gene: 3. Germline V gives CDR1 LGHNA, CDR2 YNFKEQ. DNA of the CDR3: TGTGCCAGCAGCCAAGGCTCTAGCGGGGGCTACGAGCAGTACTTC. It codes for CASSQGSSGGYEQYF.

With respect to this clonotype: Compared with germline, one end of the junction differs, possibly owing to a read error. The chain joins TRBV6-1 to TRBJ2-2, with 7 bases matching TRBD1. The CDR3 has 15 amino acids. From germline, CDR1 is MNHNS and CDR2 SASEGT. CDR3 region: CASSLQGPNPGELFF. CDR3 DNA sequence: TGTGCCAGCAGCCTACAGGGGCCGAACCCCGGGGAGCTGTTTTTT.

There are a few counts of this clonotype. The chain links TRBV13 to TRBJ2-7; D is unresolved. Between the trimmed V and J ends, which lost 3 bases and 3 bases, there was a span of 9 bases. The CDR3 is 13 amino acids. CDR1 is PRHDT and CDR2 is FYEKMQ in the germline V gene (reference sequence). The CDR3 nucleotides read TGTGCCAGCAGCTTGGGTCGGTTCTACGAGCAGTACTTC. It specifies CASSLGRFYEQYF.

Only a few counts were recorded for this clonotype. The V gene is TRBV7-8, the J gene TRBJ2-1; D call uncertain. The CDR3 length is 13 residues. Trimming took off 2 bases at V and 10 bases at J, with 12 bases between the two ends. Germline V lookup: CDR1 SGHVS, CDR2 FQNEAQ. The CDR3 nucleotides read TGTGCCAGCAGCTTAAGCGAGTTGGCCGAGCAGTTCTTC. Protein product: CASSLSELAEQFF.

The genes are TRBV5-1 and TRBJ2-6, with a tentative D call TRBD2 (7 bases). The ends were cut back, 3 bases at V and 0 bases at J, with 16 bases in the middle. Germline V CDR1 and CDR2: SGHRS, YFSETQ. The CDR3 extends over 18 amino acids. The CDR3 nucleotides read TGCGCCAGCAGCTCCTTAGGGGGGGCCAACTCTGGGGCCAACGTCCTGACTTTC. Protein: CASSSLGGANSGANVLTF.

DNA of the CDR3: TGTGCCAGCAGCCCTCCGGGACTAGCGGTCTCCTACGAGCAGTACTTC. Translating gives CASSPPGLAVSYEQYF. V gene TRBV7-9 combines with J gene TRBJ2-7; 11 positions match TRBD2. V gave up 5 bases and J gave up 0 bases; unmatched junction bases: 6. The V gene's germline CDR1 is SEHNR and CDR2 FQNEAQ (reference sequence). This CDR3 region has 16 residues.

This clonotype was counted only a few times. This sequence joins TRBV12-3 or TRBV12-4 and TRBJ2-3, with 9 bases that match TRBD2. With V trimmed by 3 bases and J by 7 bases, 8 bases remained unmatched. This CDR3 has 15 amino acids. CDR3 in DNA: TGTGCCAGCAGTTTGAATAGCGGGGGACCGAATACGCAGTATTTT. Amino acids: CASSLNSGGPNTQYF.

The chain couples TRBV10-3 to TRBJ1-2, with D possibly matching TRBD1 (5 bases). The germline gives CDR1 ENHRY, CDR2 SYGVKD. The CDR3 consists of 12 residues. Trimming stripped 4 bases from V and 7 bases from J, with 10 bases between. The CDR3 DNA is TGTGCCATCAGTGGAGGACACCCTGGCTACACCTTC. It codes for CAISGGHPGYTF.

This clonotype has ten or more counts. The chain recombines TRBV29-1 with TRBJ1-2; tentative D call: TRBD1 (5 bases). V was clipped by 5 bases and J by 6 bases, with 16 bases between them. Germline V CDR1 and CDR2: SQVTM, ANQGSEA. CDR3 length: 13 amino acids. The CDR3 reads CSVLWTTADGYTF. DNA of the CDR3: TGCAGCGTTTTATGGACAACCGCCGATGGCTACACCTTC.

The chain uses TRBV2 and TRBJ2-5; tentatively, D is TRBD1 (7 bases). Trimming pared 6 bases from V and 5 bases from J, leaving 16 bases between. CDR1 SNHLY and CDR2 FYNNEI come from the germline V gene. This CDR3 region has 14 residues. The CDR3: CASSGGQPGETQYF. The CDR3 DNA sequence: TGTGCCAGCAGCGGGGGACAGCCAGGGGAGACCCAGTACTTC.

Only a few counts were recorded for this clonotype. This sequence joins TRBV6-5 and TRBJ1-1; D gene unclear. From germline, CDR1 is MNHEY and CDR2 SVGAGI. The V and J ends lost 4 bases and 10 bases respectively, with 13 bases between them. CDR3 length equals 12 residues. The CDR3 region has the DNA TGTGCCAGCAGTTCCCTCCGCGAGGGAGCTTTCTTT. Its protein is CASSSLREGAFF.

The chain carries TRBV3-1 and TRBJ2-1; tentative D call: TRBD1 (6 bases). V was pared by 4 bases and J by 13 bases, with 14 bases between. CDR1 and CDR2 (germline): LGHDT, YNNKEL (reference sequence). The CDR3 extends over 12 amino acids. The CDR3 DNA follows: TGTGCCAGCAGCCTTGGGAAGGGGGACCAGTTCTTC. Translation gives CASSLGKGDQFF.

This clonotype was seen a handful of times. The chain employs TRBV5-1 and TRBJ1-2, with no clear D. The germline gives CDR1 SGHRS, CDR2 YFSETQ. The CDR3 runs to 16 residues. V lost 3 bases and J 2 bases, leaving 17 bases between the germline ends. The CDR3 loop is CASSSGPVGANYGYTF. As DNA, the CDR3 is TGCGCCAGCAGCTCGGGTCCAGTAGGTGCCAACTATGGCTACACCTTC.

The genes are TRBV12-3 or TRBV12-4 and TRBJ2-3, with 14 nucleotides matching TRBD2. Trimming cost V 6 bases and J 0 bases; bases outside gene matches: 5. This CDR3 has 17 residues. The CDR3 sequence is CASRGGTSGGSTDTQYF. Here the CDR3 DNA reads TGTGCCAGCAGGGGTGGGACTAGCGGGGGCAGCACAGATACGCAGTATTTT.

V usage is TRBV7-8 and J usage is TRBJ2-7, with D maybe TRBD1 (6 bases). V was shortened by 6 bases and J by 4 bases, with 10 bases between the two germline ends. Germline V gene data show CDR1 as SGHVS and CDR2 as FQNEAQ. There are 12 residues in the CDR3. The CDR3 sequence: CASRATGYEQYF. Written as DNA, the CDR3 is TGTGCCAGCAGGGCTACAGGGTACGAGCAGTACTTC.

The V gene is TRBV5-5, the J gene TRBJ1-5; D is uncertain. The CDR3 has 15 amino acids. With 3 bases removed from V and 0 bases from J, the gap between germline ends came to 10 bases. CDR1 and CDR2 (germline): SGHKS, YYEKEE (reference sequence). The CDR3 nucleotides are TGTGCCAGCAGCTCCAGTAGGGCTAGCAATCAGCCCCAGCATTTT. It specifies CASSSSRASNQPQHF.

This chain uses TRBV24-1 with TRBJ2-6; unclear D gene. Germline CDR1 and CDR2: KGHDR and SFDVKD. The CDR3 length is 15 residues. Trimming removed 4 bases at V and 2 bases at J, with 8 bases between. The DNA for the CDR3 is TGTGCCACCAGTGAAGACGGAACTGGGGCCAACGTCCTGACTTTC. Protein product: CATSEDGTGANVLTF.

The chain employs TRBV5-1 and TRBJ1-5; 11 nucleotides align to TRBD1. The CDR3 spans 14 residues. V dropped 4 bases and J dropped 6; count of bases not matched to a gene: 3. Germline assignment: CDR1 SGHRS and CDR2 YFSETQ. CDR3 nucleotides: TGCGCCAGCAGCGCCGGGACAGGGGGTCAGCCCCAGCATTTT. The encoded protein is CASSAGTGGQPQHF.

This chain uses TRBV5-1 with TRBJ2-7; unclear D gene. The CDR3 has 14 residues. Trimming took 0 bases from V and 3 from J, leaving 10 bases between them. Germline V gene sequence: CDR1 SGHRS, CDR2 YFSETQ. CDR3 nucleotides: TGCGCCAGCAGCTTGGGGCCAGGCCGCTACGAGCAGTACTTC. Its translation: CASSLGPGRYEQYF.